The 29 T cell receptor beta chains reported below all come from one sample, sequenced in a study of blood T cells in healthy people across ages. Combining a sample-barcoded 5' primer with a J-beta primer mix, a second PCR ran for roughly 7 to 12 cycles. TCRdb reprocessed the 5' RACE reads via MiXCR and lists one record per CDR3 protein. Of 1.5 million to 2 million distinct CDR3 sequences detected, roughly 49% appear once; the ten largest clones hold approximately 2.1%. Sequencing input: blood. The receptors shown here come from a woman between 35 and 50 years old in good health.

The V and J genes are TRBV27 and TRBJ2-1; TRBD1 agrees at 11 bases. The V gene end was trimmed by 6 bases and the J gene end by 5 bases; junction bases not matched to a gene: 9. Germline V gene data show CDR1 as MNHEY and CDR2 as SMNVEV (reference sequence). The CDR3 extends over 16 amino acids. DNA for the CDR3: TGTGCCAGCAGACGGACAGGGGGCGCTTTAAACAATGAGCAGTTCTTC. It is translated as CASRRTGGALNNEQFF.

This clonotype has only a few counts. V and J are TRBV29-1 and TRBJ2-5; weak D call: TRBD1 (6 bases). Germline values: CDR1 SQVTM, CDR2 ANQGSEA. V gave up 2 bases and J gave up 5 bases, with 21 bases separating them. The CDR3 consists of 16 residues. The CDR3 reads CSVEPSGVIVGETQYF. The CDR3, as DNA: TGCAGCGTTGAACCGTCAGGGGTGATAGTTGGGGAGACCCAGTACTTC.

This clonotype was picked up a small number of times. The chain recombines TRBV20-1 with TRBJ1-2; D uncertain. This CDR3 is 14 amino acids long. Trimming removed 0 bases at V and 0 bases at J, with 8 bases between. The germline V gene has CDR1 DFQATT and CDR2 SNEGSKA (reference sequence). CDR3 sequence (DNA): TGCAGTGCTAGAGATCACGTCCCTAACTATGGCTACACCTTC. Amino acids: CSARDHVPNYGYTF.

This chain connects TRBV7-6 to TRBJ1-1; D may be TRBD1 (5 bases). In germline, CDR1 is SGHVS, CDR2 FNYEAQ. The V end lost 1 base, the J end lost 5 bases, and 14 bases lay between the germline ends. This CDR3 region has 15 residues. The CDR3 region is CASSLDQGGITEAFF. Here the CDR3 DNA reads TGTGCCAGCAGCTTAGATCAGGGCGGAATAACTGAAGCTTTCTTT.

The chain has TRBV29-1 and TRBJ1-2, with D uncertain. The CDR3 length is 12 residues. CDR1 is SQVTM, CDR2 ANQGSEA, per germline. Trimming removed 4 bases at V and 4 bases at J, with 10 bases between. For the CDR3, the DNA is TGCAGCGTTGGGGAAGCCCCCTATGGCTACACCTTC. Its protein product is CSVGEAPYGYTF.

This clonotype was observed a handful of times. V usage is TRBV15 and J usage is TRBJ2-5, with a weak D call TRBD1 (6 bases). The V end lost 9 bases, the J end lost 2 bases, and 19 bases lay between the germline ends. CDR1 is LNHNV and CDR2 is YYDKDF in the germline V gene (reference sequence). CDR3 length: 15 residues. CDR3 sequence (DNA): TGTGCCACTAGTCCTGACAGGCCTAATCAAGAGACCCAGTACTTC. It is translated as CATSPDRPNQETQYF.

Comments on this clonotype: Germline is not matched at one junction end, which may reflect a read error. The chain recombines TRBV7-7 with TRBJ1-2; a possible D gene is TRBD1 (6 bases). From germline, CDR1 is SSHAT and CDR2 FNYEAQ (reference sequence). The CDR3 runs to 17 residues. CDR3 region: CASSLNCSGALNCGYTF. CDR3 DNA: TGTGCTAGCAGCTTAAATTGTTCGGGGGCCCTCAACTGTGGCTACACCTTC.

This clonotype turned up a few times. The chain recombines TRBV24-1 with TRBJ2-3; a possible D gene is TRBD2 (5 bases). There are 16 residues in the CDR3. In germline, CDR1 is KGHDR, CDR2 SFDVKD. Trimming stripped 4 bases from V and 3 bases from J, with 16 bases between. CDR3 in amino acids: CATSDPDPRGTDTQYF. The CDR3 nucleotides read TGTGCCACCAGTGACCCGGATCCTCGAGGGACAGATACGCAGTATTTT.

This clonotype was recorded a few times. V usage is TRBV6-2 or TRBV6-3 and J usage is TRBJ2-7; the D gene is possibly TRBD2 (5 bases). Germline CDR1 reads MNHEY; CDR2 reads SVGEGT. The CDR3 totals 15 residues. With 0 bases removed from V and 3 bases from J, the gap between germline ends came to 12 bases. The CDR3 nucleotides read TGTGCCAGCAGTTACTCGACCGGGAATTTCTACGAGCAGTACTTC. This translates into CASSYSTGNFYEQYF.

This clonotype was counted only a few times. V and J are TRBV4-2 and TRBJ2-6; D gene unclear. The CDR3 contains 16 residues. With 5 bases removed from V and 0 bases from J, the gap between germline ends came to 11 bases. In germline, CDR1 is LGHNA, CDR2 YNFKEQ. The CDR3 is CASSGRPGSGANVLTF. CDR3 sequence (DNA): TGTGCCAGCAGCGGCAGGCCTGGCTCTGGGGCCAACGTCCTGACTTTC.

CDR3 in DNA: TGTGCCAGCAGCTTGTACGCCCGGTATGGGTCCTACGAGCAGTACTTC. It is translated as CASSLYARYGSYEQYF. The chain has TRBV5-6 and TRBJ2-5, with D unresolved. The J call may be wrong; the DNA end is better matched by TRBJ2-7. The germline gives CDR1 SGHDT, CDR2 YYEEEE. There are 16 residues in the CDR3.

The chain is built from TRBV12-3 or TRBV12-4 and TRBJ2-1; 7 bases fit TRBD1. Germline trimming cut 5 bases from V and 6 bases from J; bases unmatched to any gene: 7. CDR3 length: 14 residues. The CDR3 coding sequence is TGTGCCAGCAGTCTACCGGGACAGTTCAATGAGCAGTTCTTC. Protein sequence: CASSLPGQFNEQFF.

The genes are TRBV7-9 and TRBJ2-1; 8 nucleotides line up with TRBD2. Germline CDR1 and CDR2: SEHNR and FQNEAQ (reference sequence). This CDR3 region has 14 residues. The trim removed 4 bases at V and 10 bases at J, leaving 9 bases unmatched. The CDR3 DNA reads TGTGCCAGCAGCTGGGTCGGGGGGGCCCCCGAGCAGTTCTTC. It yields the protein CASSWVGGAPEQFF.

J is TRBJ2-1 and V is TRBV2; D unresolved. The CDR3 extends over 15 amino acids. Germline V gene data show CDR1 as SNHLY and CDR2 as FYNNEI. V shed 6 bases and J shed 0 bases, with 12 bases lying between them. CDR3 DNA: TGTGCCAGCAGGAACGGGTTAAGCTCCTACAATGAGCAGTTCTTC. Translated: CASRNGLSSYNEQFF.

The chain has TRBV6-2 or TRBV6-3 and TRBJ2-1, with 14 bases aligning to TRBD2. The V segment lost 2 bases and the J segment 0 bases; nucleotides outside the gene matches: 12. From germline, CDR1 is MNHEY and CDR2 SVGEGT. The CDR3 has 21 amino acids. The CDR3 is CASSYPSRTSGGTSSYNEQFF. The DNA of the CDR3 is TGTGCCAGCAGTTACCCGAGCCGGACTAGCGGGGGGACGAGCTCCTACAATGAGCAGTTCTTC.

The chain is built from TRBV5-6 and TRBJ1-2; TRBD1 matches 8 bases. Looked up from germline, CDR1 is SGHDT and CDR2 is YYEEEE. Trimming took 4 bases from V and 11 from J; bases not matched to a gene: 10. This CDR3 is built from 13 residues. The CDR3 DNA sequence: TGTGCCAGCAGCAGAGGGACAGGTCGGGCGTACACCTTC. This encodes CASSRGTGRAYTF. Full variable domain (missing parts from reference TRBV5-6 and TRBJ1-2): DAGVTQSPTHLIKTRGQQVTLRCSPKSGHDTVSWYQQALGQGPQFIFQYYEEEERQRGNFPDRFSGHQFPNYSSELNVNALLLGDSALYLCASSRGTGRAYTFGSGTRLTVV.

This clonotype was observed a handful of times. This rearrangement joins TRBV21-1 to TRBJ2-1; TRBD2 is the table's D call and was not checked against the DNA. TRBV21-1 is shown as a pseudogene. The CDR3 spans 15 residues. The CDR3 is CASSNEAGRNNEQFF. Written as DNA, the CDR3 is TGTGCCAGCAGCAATGAAGCGGGGAGGAACAATGAGCAGTTCTTC.

The rearrangement links TRBV5-1 to TRBJ2-5, with 12 bases matching TRBD2. The CDR3 totals 14 residues. Germline loops: CDR1 SGHRS, CDR2 YFSETQ. The V gene end was trimmed by 4 bases and the J gene end by 5 bases; junction bases not matched to a gene: 3. CDR3 loop: CASSKGTSGETQYF. CDR3 in DNA: TGCGCCAGCAGCAAAGGGACTAGCGGGGAGACCCAGTACTTC.

This clonotype was observed a single time. This chain connects TRBV28 to TRBJ2-1, with a tentative D call TRBD1 (6 bases). Germline-derived CDR1 and CDR2 are MDHEN and SYDVKM. This CDR3 is 14 amino acids long. V lost 6 bases to trimming and J lost 7 bases, with 16 bases between them. The CDR3 here is CASRSQGSANEQFF. The CDR3 DNA follows: TGTGCCAGCAGATCTCAGGGGAGTGCAAATGAGCAGTTCTTC.

This sequence joins TRBV9 and TRBJ2-3; TRBD1 agrees at 9 bases. The J segment lost 2 bases and the V segment lost 3 bases, leaving 7 bases of the junction unmatched. Germline values: CDR1 SGDLS, CDR2 YYNGEE. The CDR3 extends over 16 amino acids. CDR3 DNA sequence: TGTGCCAGCAGCGCACAGGGACAGGGTCTCACAGATACGCAGTATTTT. Residues: CASSAQGQGLTDTQYF.

The chain recombines TRBV4-3 with TRBJ2-7; unclear D gene. Germline V gene sequence: CDR1 LGHNA, CDR2 YSLEER. CDR3 length: 15 amino acids. Trimming left V 0 bases short and J 6 bases short, with 15 bases between. As DNA, the CDR3 is TGCGCCAGCAGCCAAGATTTAGGACGGTTGAGCGAGCAGTACTTC. As protein: CASSQDLGRLSEQYF.

The V gene is TRBV25-1, the J gene TRBJ1-2; 8 bases line up with TRBD1. After removal of 8 bases from V and 6 bases from J, the junction contained 8 bases not matched to a gene. The CDR3 length is 13 residues. The germline gives CDR1 MGHDK, CDR2 SYGVNS. CDR3 amino acids: CASGSDRVDGYTF. As DNA, the CDR3 is TGTGCCAGCGGGTCGGACAGGGTAGATGGCTACACCTTC.

The J gene is TRBJ2-3, the V gene TRBV28; no clear D gene. The CDR3 covers 16 residues. Trimming cost V 5 bases and J 0 bases, with 15 bases left between them. CDR1 and CDR2 from the germline V gene are MDHEN and SYDVKM. This CDR3 reads CASSIPRHFSTDTQYF. The CDR3 DNA sequence: TGTGCCAGCAGTATCCCAAGACACTTTAGCACAGATACGCAGTATTTT.

This clonotype appeared a few times. The chain couples TRBV7-9 to TRBJ2-6; tentatively, D is TRBD1 or TRBD2 (5 bases each). Looked up from germline, CDR1 is SEHNR and CDR2 is FQNEAQ (reference sequence). V lost 5 bases and J 2 bases, leaving 10 bases between the germline ends. The CDR3 totals 15 residues. The CDR3 sequence is CASSRGEAGANVLTF. The CDR3 bases are TGTGCCAGCAGCCGAGGGGAAGCTGGGGCCAACGTCCTGACTTTC.

Turning to this clonotype: A much bigger clone sits one base away, suggesting this may be a read error. This rearrangement joins TRBV7-2 to TRBJ2-1; D is unclear. V was shortened by 6 bases and J by 10 bases, with 10 bases between the two germline ends. Germline loops: CDR1 SGHTA, CDR2 FQGNSA. The CDR3 extends over 11 amino acids. The CDR3 protein is CASSSFYEQFF. CDR3 coding DNA: TGTGCCAGCAGTTCTTTCTACGAGCAGTTCTTC.

The chain links TRBV3-1 to TRBJ2-5; D is perhaps TRBD1 or TRBD2 (5 bases each). V lost 1 base and J 1 base, leaving 13 bases between the germline ends. Germline-derived CDR1 and CDR2 are LGHDT and YNNKEL (reference sequence). This CDR3 is 16 amino acids long. This chain's CDR3 is CASSQVAGSVQETQYF. The DNA of the CDR3 is TGTGCCAGCAGCCAAGTGGCAGGGAGTGTCCAAGAGACCCAGTACTTC.

The chain joins TRBV21-1 to TRBJ2-1; the table gives TRBD2 as D, unverified against the DNA. TRBV21-1 is classified as a pseudogene. This CDR3 region has 16 residues. The CDR3 region is CASSKAAGGRSIEQFF. CDR3 nucleotide sequence: TGTGCCAGCAGCAAAGCGGCGGGGGGGCGTTCTATTGAGCAGTTCTTC.

The chain couples TRBV28 to TRBJ2-6; 10 nucleotides agree with TRBD1. Per the germline V gene, CDR1 is MDHEN and CDR2 is SYDVKM. This CDR3 is built from 17 residues. V lost 4 bases and J lost 4; bases outside the gene matches: 7. The CDR3 DNA reads TGTGCCAGCAGTTGGGACAGGGGTATGGCCGGGGCCAACGTCCTGACTTTC. Translated: CASSWDRGMAGANVLTF.

In this sample, this clonotype turned up a few times. This chain joins TRBV6-5 and TRBJ2-4, with 7 bases identical to TRBD1. The tail of the sequence fits TRBJ2-7 better, so the J call may be wrong. Germline values: CDR1 MNHEY, CDR2 SVGAGI. This CDR3 region has 13 residues. The CDR3 sequence: CASNTPGGGEQYF. For the CDR3, the DNA is TGTGCCAGCAACACCCCAGGGGGTGGCGAGCAGTACTTC.